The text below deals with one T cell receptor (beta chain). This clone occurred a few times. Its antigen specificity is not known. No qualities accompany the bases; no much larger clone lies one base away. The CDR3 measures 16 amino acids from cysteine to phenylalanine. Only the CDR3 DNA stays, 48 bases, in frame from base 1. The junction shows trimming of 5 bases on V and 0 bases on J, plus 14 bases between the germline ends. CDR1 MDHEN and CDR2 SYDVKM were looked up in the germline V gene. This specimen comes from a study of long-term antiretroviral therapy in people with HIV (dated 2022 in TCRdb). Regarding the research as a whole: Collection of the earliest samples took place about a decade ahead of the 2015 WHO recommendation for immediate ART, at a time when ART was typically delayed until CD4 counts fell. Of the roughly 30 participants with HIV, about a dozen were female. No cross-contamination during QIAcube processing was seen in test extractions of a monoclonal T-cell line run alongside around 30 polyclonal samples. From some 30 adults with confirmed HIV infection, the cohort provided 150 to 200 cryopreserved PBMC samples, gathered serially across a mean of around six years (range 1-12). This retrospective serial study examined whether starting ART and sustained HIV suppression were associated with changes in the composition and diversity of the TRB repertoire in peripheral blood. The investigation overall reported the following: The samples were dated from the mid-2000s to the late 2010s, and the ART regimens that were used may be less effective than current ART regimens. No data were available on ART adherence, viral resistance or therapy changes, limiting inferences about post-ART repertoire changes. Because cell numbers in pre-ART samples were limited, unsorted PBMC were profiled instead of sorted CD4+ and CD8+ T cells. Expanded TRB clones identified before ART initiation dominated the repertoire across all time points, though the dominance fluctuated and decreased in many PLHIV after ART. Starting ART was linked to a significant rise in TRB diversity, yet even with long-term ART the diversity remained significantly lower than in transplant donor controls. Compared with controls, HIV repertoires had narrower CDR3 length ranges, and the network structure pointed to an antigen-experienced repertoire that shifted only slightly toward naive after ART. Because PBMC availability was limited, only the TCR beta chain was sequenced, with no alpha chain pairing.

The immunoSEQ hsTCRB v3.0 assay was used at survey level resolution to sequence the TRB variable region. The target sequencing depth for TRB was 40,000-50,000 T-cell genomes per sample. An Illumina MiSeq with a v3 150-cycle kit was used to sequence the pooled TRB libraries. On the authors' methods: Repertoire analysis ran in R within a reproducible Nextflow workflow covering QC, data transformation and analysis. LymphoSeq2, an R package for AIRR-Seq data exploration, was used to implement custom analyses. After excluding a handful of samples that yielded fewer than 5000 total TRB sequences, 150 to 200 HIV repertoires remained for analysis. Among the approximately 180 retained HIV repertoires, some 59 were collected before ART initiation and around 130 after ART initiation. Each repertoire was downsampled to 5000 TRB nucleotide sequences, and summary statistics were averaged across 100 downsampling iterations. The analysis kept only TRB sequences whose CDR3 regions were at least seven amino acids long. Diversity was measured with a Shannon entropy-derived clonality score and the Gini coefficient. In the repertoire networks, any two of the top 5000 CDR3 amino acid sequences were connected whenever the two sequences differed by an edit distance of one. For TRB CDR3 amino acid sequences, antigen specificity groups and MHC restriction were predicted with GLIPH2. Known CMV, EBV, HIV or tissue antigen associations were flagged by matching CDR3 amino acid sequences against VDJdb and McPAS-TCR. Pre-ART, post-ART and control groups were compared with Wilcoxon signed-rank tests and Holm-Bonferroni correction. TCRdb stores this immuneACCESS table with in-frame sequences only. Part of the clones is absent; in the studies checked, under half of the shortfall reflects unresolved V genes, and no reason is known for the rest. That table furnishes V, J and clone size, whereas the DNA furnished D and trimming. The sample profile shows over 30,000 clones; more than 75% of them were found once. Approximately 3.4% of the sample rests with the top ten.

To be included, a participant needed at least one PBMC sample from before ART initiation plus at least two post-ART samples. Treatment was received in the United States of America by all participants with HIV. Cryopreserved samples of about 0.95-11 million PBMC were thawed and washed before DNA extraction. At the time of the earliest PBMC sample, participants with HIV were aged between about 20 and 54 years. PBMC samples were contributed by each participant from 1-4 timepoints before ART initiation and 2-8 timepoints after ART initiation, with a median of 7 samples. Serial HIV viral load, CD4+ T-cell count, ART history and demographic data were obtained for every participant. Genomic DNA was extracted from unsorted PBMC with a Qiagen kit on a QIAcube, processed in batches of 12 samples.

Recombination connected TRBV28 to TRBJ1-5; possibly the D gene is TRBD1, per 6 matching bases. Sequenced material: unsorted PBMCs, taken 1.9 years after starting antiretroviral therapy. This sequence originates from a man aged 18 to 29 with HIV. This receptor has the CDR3 CASSPLDSNSNQPQHF. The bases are TGTGCCAGCAGTCCGCTGGACAGCAATAGCAATCAGCCCCAGCATTTT.